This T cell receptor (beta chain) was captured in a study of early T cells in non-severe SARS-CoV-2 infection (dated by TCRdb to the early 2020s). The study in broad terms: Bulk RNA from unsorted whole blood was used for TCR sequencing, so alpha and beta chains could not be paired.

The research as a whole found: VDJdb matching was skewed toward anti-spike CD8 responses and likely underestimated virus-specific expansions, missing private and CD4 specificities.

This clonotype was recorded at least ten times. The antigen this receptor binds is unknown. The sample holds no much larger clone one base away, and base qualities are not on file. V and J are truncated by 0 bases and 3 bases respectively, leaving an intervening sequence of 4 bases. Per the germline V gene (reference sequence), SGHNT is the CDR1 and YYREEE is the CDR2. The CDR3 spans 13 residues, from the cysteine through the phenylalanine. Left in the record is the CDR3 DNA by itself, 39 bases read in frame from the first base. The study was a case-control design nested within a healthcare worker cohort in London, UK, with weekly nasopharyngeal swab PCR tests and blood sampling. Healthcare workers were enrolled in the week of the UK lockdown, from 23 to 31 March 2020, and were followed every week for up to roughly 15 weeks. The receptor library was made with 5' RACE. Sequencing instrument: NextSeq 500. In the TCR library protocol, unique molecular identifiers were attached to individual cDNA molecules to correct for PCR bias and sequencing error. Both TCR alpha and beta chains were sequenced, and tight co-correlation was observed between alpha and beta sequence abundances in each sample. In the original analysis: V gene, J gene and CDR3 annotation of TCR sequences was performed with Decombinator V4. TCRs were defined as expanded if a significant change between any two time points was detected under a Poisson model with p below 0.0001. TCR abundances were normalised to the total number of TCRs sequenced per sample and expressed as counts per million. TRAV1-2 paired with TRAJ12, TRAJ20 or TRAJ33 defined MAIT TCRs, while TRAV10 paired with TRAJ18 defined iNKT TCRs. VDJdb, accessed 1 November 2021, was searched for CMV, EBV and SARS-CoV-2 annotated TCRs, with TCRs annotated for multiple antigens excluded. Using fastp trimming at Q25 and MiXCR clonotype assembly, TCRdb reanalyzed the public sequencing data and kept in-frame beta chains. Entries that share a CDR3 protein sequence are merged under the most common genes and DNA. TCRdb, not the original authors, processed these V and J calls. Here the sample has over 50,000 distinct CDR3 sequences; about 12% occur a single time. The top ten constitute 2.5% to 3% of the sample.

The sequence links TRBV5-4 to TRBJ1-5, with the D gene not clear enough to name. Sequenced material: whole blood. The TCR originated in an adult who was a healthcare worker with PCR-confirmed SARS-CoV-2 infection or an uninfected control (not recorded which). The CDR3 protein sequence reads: CASSLDPNQPQHF. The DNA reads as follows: TGTGCCAGCAGCTTGGACCCCAATCAGCCCCAGCATTTT.